This TCR beta chain was observed in a study of cytomegalovirus exposure and HLA in healthy donors. The overall study: The same platform was used for the 100 to 150 validation repertoires and the approximately 670 first-cohort repertoires, a later analysis reported.

The repertoire was sequenced with immunoSEQ multiplex PCR; TCRdb's copy has only in-frame clones and lacks some. This sample has 100,000 to 150,000 clones; about 96% occur once, and the top ten carry about 1.7%. Germline V CDR1 and CDR2: MNHEY, SMNVEV (reference sequence). V was trimmed by 5 bases and J by 1 base, leaving 21 bases between them. CDR3 length: 17 amino acids. The sequenced sample consisted of PBMCs. The sequence was collected from a young man in good health and CMV-seronegative. The chain recombines TRBV27 with TRBJ2-7, with no clear D. In DNA form, the CDR3 reads TGTGCCAGCAGTGCCCGCGGTAGAGGATTGACTTCCTACGAGCAGTACTTC. Translating it yields CASSARGRGLTSYEQYF.